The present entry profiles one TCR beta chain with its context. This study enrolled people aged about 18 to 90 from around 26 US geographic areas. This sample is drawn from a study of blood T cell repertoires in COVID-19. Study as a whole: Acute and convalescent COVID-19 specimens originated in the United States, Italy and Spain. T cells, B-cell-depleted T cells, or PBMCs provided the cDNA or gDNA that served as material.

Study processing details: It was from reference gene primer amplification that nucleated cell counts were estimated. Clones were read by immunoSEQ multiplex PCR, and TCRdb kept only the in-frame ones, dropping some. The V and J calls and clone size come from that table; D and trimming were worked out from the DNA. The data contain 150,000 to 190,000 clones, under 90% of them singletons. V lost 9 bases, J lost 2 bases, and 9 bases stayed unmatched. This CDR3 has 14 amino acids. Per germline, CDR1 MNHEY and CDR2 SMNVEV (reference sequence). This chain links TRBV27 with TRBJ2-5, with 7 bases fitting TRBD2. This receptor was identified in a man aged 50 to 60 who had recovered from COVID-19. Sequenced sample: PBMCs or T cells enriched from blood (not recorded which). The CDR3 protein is CASSQHGGQETQYF. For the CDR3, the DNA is TGTGCCAGTTCGCAACACGGGGGGCAAGAGACCCAGTACTTC.